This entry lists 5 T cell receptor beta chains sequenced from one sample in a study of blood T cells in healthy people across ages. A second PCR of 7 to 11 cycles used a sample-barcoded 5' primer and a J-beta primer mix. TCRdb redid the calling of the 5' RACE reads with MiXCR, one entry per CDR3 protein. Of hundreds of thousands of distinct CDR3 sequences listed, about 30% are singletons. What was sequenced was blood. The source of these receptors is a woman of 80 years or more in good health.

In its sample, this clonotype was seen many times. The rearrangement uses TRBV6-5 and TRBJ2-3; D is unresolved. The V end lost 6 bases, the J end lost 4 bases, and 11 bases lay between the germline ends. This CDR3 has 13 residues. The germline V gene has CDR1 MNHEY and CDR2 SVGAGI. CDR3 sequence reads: CASSQGIADTQYF. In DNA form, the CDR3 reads TGTGCCAGCAGCCAAGGGATCGCAGATACGCAGTATTTT.

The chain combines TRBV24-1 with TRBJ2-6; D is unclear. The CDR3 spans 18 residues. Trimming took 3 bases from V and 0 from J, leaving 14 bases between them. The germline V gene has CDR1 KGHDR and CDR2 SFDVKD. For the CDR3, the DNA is TGTGCCACCAGTGATGGACCCCTAACAAGCTCTGGGGCCAACGTCCTGACTTTC. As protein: CATSDGPLTSSGANVLTF.

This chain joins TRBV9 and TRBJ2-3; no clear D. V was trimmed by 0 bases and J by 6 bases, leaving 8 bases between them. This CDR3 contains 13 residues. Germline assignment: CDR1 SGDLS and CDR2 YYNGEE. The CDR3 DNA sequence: TGTGCCAGCAGCGTAGGAGGCGTTGATACGCAGTATTTT. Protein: CASSVGGVDTQYF.

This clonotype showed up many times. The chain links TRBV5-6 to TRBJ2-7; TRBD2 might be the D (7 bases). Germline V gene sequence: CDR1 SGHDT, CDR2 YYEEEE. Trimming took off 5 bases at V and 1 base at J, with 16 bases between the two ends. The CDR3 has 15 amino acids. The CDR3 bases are TGTGCCAGCAGTTTTGGAAGGGGGGGATCCTACGAGCAGTACTTC. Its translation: CASSFGRGGSYEQYF.

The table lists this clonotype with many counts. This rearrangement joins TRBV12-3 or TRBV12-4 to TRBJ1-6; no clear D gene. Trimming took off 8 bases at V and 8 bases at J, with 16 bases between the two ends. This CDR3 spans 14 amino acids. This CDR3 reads CASSSTAADSPLHF. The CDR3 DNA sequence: TGTGCCAGCTCTTCGACGGCGGCGGATTCACCCCTCCACTTT.